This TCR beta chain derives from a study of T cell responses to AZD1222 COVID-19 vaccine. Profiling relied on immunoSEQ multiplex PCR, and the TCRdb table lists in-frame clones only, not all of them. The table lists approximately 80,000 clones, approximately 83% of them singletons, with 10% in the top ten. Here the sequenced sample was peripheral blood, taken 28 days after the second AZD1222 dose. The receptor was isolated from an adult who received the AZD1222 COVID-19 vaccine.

CDR3 DNA sequence: TGTGCCAGCTCAGTACTAGTAGAGTCCGCAGATACGCAGTATTTT. Protein: CASSVLVESADTQYF. The rearrangement joins TRBV18 to TRBJ2-3; weak D call: TRBD2 (5 bases). The CDR3 runs to 15 residues. CDR1 is KGHSH and CDR2 is LQKENI in the germline V gene. V lost 5 bases and J lost 4, with 16 bases in between.